This T cell receptor (beta chain) was sequenced for a study of blood T cell repertoires in COVID-19. Study context: Samples taken during acute and convalescent COVID-19 were collected in the United States, Italy and Spain.

This clone appeared a few times. How the authors handled the data: Amplification of reference gene primers provided the estimated nucleated cell counts. Sequencing used immunoSEQ multiplex PCR; TCRdb keeps in-frame clones, though not all of them. V and J calls and clone size are given by that table; D and trimming were obtained from the DNA. The sample has some 200,000 clones; approximately 82% are singletons. In germline, CDR1 is MRHNA, CDR2 SNTAGT. The CDR3 is made up of 20 amino acids. Unmatched junction bases numbered 18, after V lost 3 bases and J lost 1 base. The receptor's source is a human donor with acute or convalescent COVID-19. The donor label of this sample is uncertain. The chain uses TRBV6-4 and TRBJ1-5; TRBD1 agrees at 7 bases. The sample was peripheral blood. CDR3 coding DNA: TGTGCCAGCAGTGAATTGGACAGGCCTCAGCCCTCGGTCAGCAATCAGCCCCAGCATTTT. The encoded protein is CASSELDRPQPSVSNQPQHF.